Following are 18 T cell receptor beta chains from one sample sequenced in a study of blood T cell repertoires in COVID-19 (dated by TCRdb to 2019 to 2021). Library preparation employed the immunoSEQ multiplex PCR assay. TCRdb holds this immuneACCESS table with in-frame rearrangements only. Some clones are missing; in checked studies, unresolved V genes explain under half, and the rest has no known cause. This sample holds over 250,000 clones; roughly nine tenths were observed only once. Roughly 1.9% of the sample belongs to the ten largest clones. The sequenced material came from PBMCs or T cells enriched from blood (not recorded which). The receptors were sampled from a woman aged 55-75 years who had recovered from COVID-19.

CDR3: CASSFLAAESYNEQFF. The CDR3 region has the DNA TGTGCCAGCAGTTTCTTGGCGGCGGAAAGCTACAATGAGCAGTTCTTC. The rearrangement links TRBV14 to TRBJ2-1; D ambiguous. The germline V gene encodes CDR1 SGHDN and CDR2 FVKESK. V was clipped by 6 bases and J by 3 bases, with 18 bases between them. The length of the CDR3 is 16 residues. The full variable domain, its missing parts supplied by reference TRBV14 and TRBJ2-1, is EAGVTQFPSHSVIEKGQTVTLRCDPISGHDNLYWYRRVMGKEIKFLLHFVKESKQDESGMPNNRFLAERTGGTYSTLKVQPAELEDSGVYFCASSFLAAESYNEQFFGPGTRLTVL.

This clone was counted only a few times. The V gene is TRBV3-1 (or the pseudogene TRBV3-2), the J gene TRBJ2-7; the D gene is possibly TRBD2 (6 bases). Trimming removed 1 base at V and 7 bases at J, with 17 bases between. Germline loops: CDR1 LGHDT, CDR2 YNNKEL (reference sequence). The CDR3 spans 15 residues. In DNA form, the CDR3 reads TGTGCCAGCAGCCAAGGGGGGGATCCGAACGGGGAGCAGTACTTC. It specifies CASSQGGDPNGEQYF.

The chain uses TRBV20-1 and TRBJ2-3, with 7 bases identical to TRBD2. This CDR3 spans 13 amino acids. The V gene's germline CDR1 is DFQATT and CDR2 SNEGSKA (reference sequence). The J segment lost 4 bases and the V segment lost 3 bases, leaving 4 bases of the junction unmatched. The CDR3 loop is CSASLAGADTQYF. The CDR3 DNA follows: TGCAGTGCTAGTCTTGCGGGGGCAGATACGCAGTATTTT.

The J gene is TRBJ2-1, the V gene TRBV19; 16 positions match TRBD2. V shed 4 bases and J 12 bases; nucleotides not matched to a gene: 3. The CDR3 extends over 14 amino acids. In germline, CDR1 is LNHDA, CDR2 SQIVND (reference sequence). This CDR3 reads CASSRGLAGGGQFF. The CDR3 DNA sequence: TGTGCCAGTAGTAGGGGACTAGCGGGAGGGGGGCAGTTCTTC.

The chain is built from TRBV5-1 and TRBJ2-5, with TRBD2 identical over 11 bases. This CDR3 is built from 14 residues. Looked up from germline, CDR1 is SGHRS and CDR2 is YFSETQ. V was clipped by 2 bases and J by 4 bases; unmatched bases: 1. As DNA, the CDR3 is TGCGCCAGCAGCTTTAGCGGGGGGGCAGAGACCCAGTACTTC. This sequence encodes CASSFSGGAETQYF.

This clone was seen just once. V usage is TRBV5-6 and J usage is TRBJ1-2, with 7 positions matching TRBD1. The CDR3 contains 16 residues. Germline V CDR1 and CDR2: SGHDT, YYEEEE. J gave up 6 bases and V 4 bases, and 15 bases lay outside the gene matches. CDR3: CASSPWTGLKRDGYTF. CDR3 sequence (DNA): TGTGCCAGCAGCCCGTGGACAGGTCTAAAGAGGGATGGCTACACCTTC.

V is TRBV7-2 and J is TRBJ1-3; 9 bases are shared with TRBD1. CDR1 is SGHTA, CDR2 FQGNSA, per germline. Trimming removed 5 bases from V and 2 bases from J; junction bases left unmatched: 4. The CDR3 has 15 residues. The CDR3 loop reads CASSARQGAGNTIYF. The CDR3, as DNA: TGTGCCAGCAGCGCCCGACAGGGGGCTGGAAACACCATATATTTT.

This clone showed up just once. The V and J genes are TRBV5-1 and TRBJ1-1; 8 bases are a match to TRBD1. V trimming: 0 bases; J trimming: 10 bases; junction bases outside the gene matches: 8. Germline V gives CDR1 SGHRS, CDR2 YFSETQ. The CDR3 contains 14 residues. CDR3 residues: CASSLAGQDQGAFF. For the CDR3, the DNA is TGCGCCAGCAGCTTGGCGGGACAGGATCAGGGAGCTTTCTTT.

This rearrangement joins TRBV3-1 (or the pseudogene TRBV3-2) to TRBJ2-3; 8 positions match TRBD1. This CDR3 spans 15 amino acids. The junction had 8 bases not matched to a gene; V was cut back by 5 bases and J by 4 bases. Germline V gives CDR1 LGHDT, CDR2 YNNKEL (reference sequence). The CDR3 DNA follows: TGTGCCAGCAGCATAACAGGGGGTGTCGCAGATACGCAGTATTTT. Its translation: CASSITGGVADTQYF.

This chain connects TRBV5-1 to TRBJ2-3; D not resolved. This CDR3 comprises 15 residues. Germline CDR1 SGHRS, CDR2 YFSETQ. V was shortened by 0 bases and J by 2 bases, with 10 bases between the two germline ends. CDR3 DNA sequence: TGCGCCAGCAGCTTGGTGTCTATCGACACAGATACGCAGTATTTT. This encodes CASSLVSIDTDTQYF.

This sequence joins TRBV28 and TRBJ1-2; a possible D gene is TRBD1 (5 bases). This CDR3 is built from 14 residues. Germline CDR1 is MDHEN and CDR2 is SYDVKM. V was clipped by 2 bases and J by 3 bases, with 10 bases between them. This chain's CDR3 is CASSLGGDYYGYTF. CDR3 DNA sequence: TGTGCCAGCAGTTTAGGAGGGGACTACTATGGCTACACCTTC.

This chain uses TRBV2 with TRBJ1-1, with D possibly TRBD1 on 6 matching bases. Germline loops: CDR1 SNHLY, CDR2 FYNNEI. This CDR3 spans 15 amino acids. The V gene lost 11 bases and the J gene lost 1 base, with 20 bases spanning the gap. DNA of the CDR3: TGTGCCTCCATTACCGGGGGGCGTTCGAACACTGAAGCTTTCTTT. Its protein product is CASITGGRSNTEAFF. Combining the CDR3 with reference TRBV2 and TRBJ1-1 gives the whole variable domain EPEVTQTPSHQVTQMGQEVILRCVPISNHLYFYWYRQILGQKVEFLVSFYNNEISEKSEIFDDQFSVERPDGSNFTLKIRSTKLEDSAMYFCASITGGRSNTEAFFGQGTRLTVV.

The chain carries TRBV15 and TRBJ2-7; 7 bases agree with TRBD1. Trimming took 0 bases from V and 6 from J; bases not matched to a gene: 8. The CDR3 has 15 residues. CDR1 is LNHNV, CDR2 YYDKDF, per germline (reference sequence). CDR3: CATSRDTGAGREQYF. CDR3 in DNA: TGTGCCACCAGCAGAGATACAGGGGCGGGTCGCGAGCAGTACTTC.

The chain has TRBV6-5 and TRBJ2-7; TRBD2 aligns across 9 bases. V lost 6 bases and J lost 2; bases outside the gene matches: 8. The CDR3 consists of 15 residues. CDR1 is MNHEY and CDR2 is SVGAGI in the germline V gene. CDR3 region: CASRPPSGATYEQYF. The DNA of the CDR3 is TGTGCCAGCAGACCACCTAGCGGGGCCACCTACGAGCAGTACTTC.

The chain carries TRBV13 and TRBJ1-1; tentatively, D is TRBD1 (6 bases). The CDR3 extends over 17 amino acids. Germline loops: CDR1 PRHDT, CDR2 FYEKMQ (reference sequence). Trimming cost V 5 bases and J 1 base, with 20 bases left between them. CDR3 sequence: CASSSAGQGPGNTEAFF. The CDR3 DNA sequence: TGTGCCAGCAGCAGCGCGGGCCAGGGGCCAGGGAACACTGAAGCTTTCTTT. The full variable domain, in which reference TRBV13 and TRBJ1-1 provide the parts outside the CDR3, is AAGVIQSPRHLIKEKRETATLKCYPIPRHDTVYWYQQGPGQDPQFLISFYEKMQSDKGSIPDRFSAQQFSDYHSELNMSSLELGDSALYFCASSSAGQGPGNTEAFFGQGTRLTVV.

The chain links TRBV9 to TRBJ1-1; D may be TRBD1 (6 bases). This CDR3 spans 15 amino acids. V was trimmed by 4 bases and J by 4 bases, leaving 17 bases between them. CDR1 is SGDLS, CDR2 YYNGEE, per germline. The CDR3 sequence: CASSTAGGRGTEAFF. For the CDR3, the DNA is TGTGCCAGCAGCACAGCTGGGGGCCGCGGCACTGAAGCTTTCTTT.

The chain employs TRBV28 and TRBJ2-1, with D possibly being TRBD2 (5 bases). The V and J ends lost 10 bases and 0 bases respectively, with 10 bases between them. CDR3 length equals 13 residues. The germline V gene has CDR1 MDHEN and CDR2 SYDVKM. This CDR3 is CATRESSYNEQFF. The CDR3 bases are TGTGCCACTAGGGAGAGCTCCTACAATGAGCAGTTCTTC.

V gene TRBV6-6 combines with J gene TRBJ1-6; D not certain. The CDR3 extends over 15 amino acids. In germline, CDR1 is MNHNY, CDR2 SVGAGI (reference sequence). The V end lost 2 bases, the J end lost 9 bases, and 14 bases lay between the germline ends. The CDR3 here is CASSYGAGVRSPLHF. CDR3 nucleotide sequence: TGTGCCAGCAGTTACGGCGCAGGTGTTCGTTCACCCCTCCACTTT.